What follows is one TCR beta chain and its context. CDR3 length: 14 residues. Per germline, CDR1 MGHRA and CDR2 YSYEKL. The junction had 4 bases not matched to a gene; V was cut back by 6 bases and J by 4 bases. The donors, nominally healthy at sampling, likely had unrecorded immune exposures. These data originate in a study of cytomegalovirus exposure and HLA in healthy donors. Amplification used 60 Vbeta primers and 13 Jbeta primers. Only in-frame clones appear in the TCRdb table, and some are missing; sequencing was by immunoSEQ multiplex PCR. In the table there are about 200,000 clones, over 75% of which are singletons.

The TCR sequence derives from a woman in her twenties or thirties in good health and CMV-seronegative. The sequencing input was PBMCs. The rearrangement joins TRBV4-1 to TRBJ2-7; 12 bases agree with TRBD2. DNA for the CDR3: TGCGCCAGCAGGAGACTAGCGGGAGAATACGAGCAGTACTTC. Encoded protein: CASRRLAGEYEQYF.